This note documents a single T cell receptor (beta chain) sequence. Sequencing was performed with immunoSEQ multiplex PCR; in TCRdb, only in-frame clones are kept and a portion is missing. The sample yields approximately 450,000 clones, around 87% seen once. The data were taken from a study of blood T cell repertoires in COVID-19. Germline CDR1 is ENHRY and CDR2 is SYGVKD. This CDR3 region has 13 residues. Trimming took 10 bases from V and 0 from J, leaving 10 bases between them. This TCR was recovered from a man aged 25-45 years who had recovered from COVID-19. The sample was PBMCs or T cells enriched from blood (not recorded which). The rearrangement links TRBV10-3 to TRBJ2-1, with D possibly being TRBD1 (6 bases). CDR3 region: CATTGGSYNEQFF. The CDR3 bases are TGTGCCACGACAGGAGGCTCCTACAATGAGCAGTTCTTC.